This T cell receptor (beta chain) came from a study of blood T cell repertoires in COVID-19. Study-level information: T cells, B-cell-depleted T cells, or PBMCs supplied cDNA or gDNA.

The data were produced by immunoSEQ multiplex PCR, yet TCRdb's version contains in-frame clones alone and is incomplete. This table holds a few hundred thousand clones, about nine tenths found once. Germline loops: CDR1 GTSNPN, CDR2 SVGIG (reference sequence). The CDR3 runs to 13 residues. A note on this clone: Relative to the germline gene, one junction end is altered; a read error may explain this.

The source of this sequence is a man in his fifties or sixties with active or convalescent COVID-19. The chain carries TRBV30 and TRBJ1-1; 7 nucleotides align to TRBD1. The sequenced sample consisted of peripheral blood. The DNA of the CDR3 is TGTGCCTGGAGCGGGACAGAGAACGCTGAAGCTTTCTTT. Translated, it gives CAWSGTENAEAFF. Variable domain in full (rest from reference TRBV30 and TRBJ1-1): SQTIHQWPATLVQPVGSPLSLECTVEGTSNPNLYWYRQAAGRGLQLLFYSVGIGQISSEVPQNLSASRPQDRQFILSSKKLLLSDSGFYLCAWSGTENAEAFFGQGTRLTVV.